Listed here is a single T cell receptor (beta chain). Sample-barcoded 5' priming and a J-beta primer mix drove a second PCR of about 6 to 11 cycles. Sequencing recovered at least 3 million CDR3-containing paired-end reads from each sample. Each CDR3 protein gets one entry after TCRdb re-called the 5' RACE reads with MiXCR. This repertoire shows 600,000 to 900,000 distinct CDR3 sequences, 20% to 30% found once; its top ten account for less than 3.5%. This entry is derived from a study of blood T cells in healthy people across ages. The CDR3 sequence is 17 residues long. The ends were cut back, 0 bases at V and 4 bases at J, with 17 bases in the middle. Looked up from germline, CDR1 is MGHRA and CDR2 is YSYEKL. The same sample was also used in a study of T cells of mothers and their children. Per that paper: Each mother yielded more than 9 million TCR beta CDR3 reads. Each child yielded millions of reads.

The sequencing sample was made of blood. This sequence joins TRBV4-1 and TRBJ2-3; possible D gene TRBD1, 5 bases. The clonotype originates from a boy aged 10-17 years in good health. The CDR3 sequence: CASSQDRTGYRADTQYF. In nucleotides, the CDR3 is TGCGCCAGCAGCCAAGATAGAACAGGCTATAGGGCAGATACGCAGTATTTT.